Below, 9 T cell receptor beta chains from the same sample are listed, as sequenced in a study of blood T cells in healthy people across ages. A second about 6 to 12 cycle PCR used barcoded and J-beta primers. From the 5' RACE reads, TCRdb called clonotypes with MiXCR, one entry per CDR3 protein. The sample holds hundreds of thousands of distinct CDR3 sequences; about 62% are singletons and the top ten take 22%. Source material: blood. All receptors come from a young man in good health.

The rearrangement uses TRBV10-2 and TRBJ2-7, with a possible D match to TRBD2 (6 bases). The length of the CDR3 is 15 residues. Germline V gives CDR1 WSHSY, CDR2 SAAADI. Between the trimmed V and J ends, which lost 5 bases and 0 bases, there was a span of 14 bases. The CDR3 loop reads CASSYGTESSYEQYF. Written as DNA, the CDR3 is TGCGCCAGCAGTTACGGGACTGAAAGCTCCTACGAGCAGTACTTC.

The chain links TRBV29-1 to TRBJ1-4; 10 bases map to TRBD1. The J segment lost 6 bases and the V segment lost 6 bases, leaving 10 bases of the junction unmatched. The CDR3 is made up of 15 amino acids. The germline CDR1 and CDR2 sequences are SQVTM and ANQGSEA. CDR3 sequence reads: CSVGGGTGVDEKLFF. CDR3 DNA sequence: TGCAGCGTCGGAGGAGGGACAGGGGTGGATGAAAAACTGTTTTTT.

The count of this clonotype is one. J is TRBJ2-6 and V is TRBV5-1; possibly TRBD2 for D (6 bases). The germline V and J ends were trimmed by 3 bases and 4 bases, with 14 bases remaining between them. The CDR3 length is 16 residues. Per germline, CDR1 SGHRS and CDR2 YFSETQ. CDR3 in DNA: TGCGCCAGCAGCTATTCCCTCGGGGGAGGGGCCAACGTCCTGACTTTC. It yields the protein CASSYSLGGGANVLTF.

This clonotype was recorded a few times. The chain employs TRBV4-3 and TRBJ2-1, with D perhaps TRBD2 (6 bases). Germline lookup yields CDR1 LGHNA and CDR2 YSLEER. V was pared by 1 base and J by 7 bases, with 17 bases between. This CDR3 spans 16 amino acids. CDR3 nucleotide sequence: TGCGCCAGCAGCCAAGGTATCGCCGCAGGGAGGAATGAGCAGTTCTTC. Translation: CASSQGIAAGRNEQFF.

The chain couples TRBV7-2 to TRBJ2-5, with D perhaps TRBD1 (6 bases). CDR3 length: 16 amino acids. CDR1 is SGHTA, CDR2 FQGNSA, per germline. V dropped 1 base and J dropped 1 base, with 13 bases sitting between them. The CDR3 DNA reads as TGTGCCAGCAGCTTAGTATTAAGACAGGTCCAAGAGACCCAGTACTTC. As protein: CASSLVLRQVQETQYF.

V and J are TRBV5-1 and TRBJ2-3, with no clear D. V dropped 0 bases and J dropped 2 bases, with 10 bases sitting between them. Per germline, CDR1 SGHRS and CDR2 YFSETQ. The CDR3 totals 15 residues. CDR3: CASSLVGVSTDTQYF. The CDR3 DNA sequence: TGCGCCAGCAGCTTGGTTGGGGTATCCACAGATACGCAGTATTTT.

V is TRBV15 and J is TRBJ2-7, with a weak D call TRBD1 (5 bases). CDR3 length: 16 amino acids. V was trimmed by 0 bases and J by 2 bases, leaving 14 bases between them. Per the germline V gene, CDR1 is LNHNV and CDR2 is YYDKDF (reference sequence). CDR3 DNA: TGTGCCACCAGCAGAGATGTGGGCAGGGCACCCTACGAGCAGTACTTC. Translation: CATSRDVGRAPYEQYF.

The chain joins TRBV10-3 to TRBJ2-3; 11 bases align to TRBD2. V gave up 6 bases and J gave up 4 bases; unmatched junction bases: 9. The CDR3 extends over 16 amino acids. CDR1 ENHRY and CDR2 SYGVKD come from the germline V gene. CDR3 in DNA: TGTGCCATCAGAGAAACTAGCGGGGGAGTCGCAGATACGCAGTATTTT. It translates to CAIRETSGGVADTQYF.

The rearrangement joins TRBV12-3 or TRBV12-4 to TRBJ2-1; D might be TRBD2 (5 bases). V was clipped by 3 bases and J by 3 bases, with 9 bases between them. The CDR3 is 14 amino acids. CDR3 in DNA: TGTGCCAGCAGTTTCGTCGGGATCTACAATGAGCAGTTCTTC. As protein: CASSFVGIYNEQFF.